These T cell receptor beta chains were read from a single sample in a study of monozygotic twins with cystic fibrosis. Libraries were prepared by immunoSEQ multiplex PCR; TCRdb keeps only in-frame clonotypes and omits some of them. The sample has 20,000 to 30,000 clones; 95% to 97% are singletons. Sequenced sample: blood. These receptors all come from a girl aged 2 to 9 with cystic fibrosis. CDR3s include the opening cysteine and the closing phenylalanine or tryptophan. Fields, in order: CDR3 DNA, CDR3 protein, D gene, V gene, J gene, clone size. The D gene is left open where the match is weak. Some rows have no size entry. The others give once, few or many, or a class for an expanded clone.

CDR3 DNA: TGTGCCAGCAGCCTATATGGAAACACCATATATTTT; CDR3 protein: CASSLYGNTIYF; D gene: .; V gene: TRBV9; J gene: TRBJ1-3; clone size: .
CDR3 DNA: TGCGCCAGCAGCTTGGATGGGACAGGTTATCAGCCCCAGCATTTT; CDR3 protein: CASSLDGTGYQPQHF; D gene: TRBD1; V gene: TRBV5-1; J gene: TRBJ1-5; clone size: .
CDR3 DNA: TGTGCCAGCAGCTCATTGGACAGGGAGGCCCACGAGCAGTACTTC; CDR3 protein: CASSSLDREAHEQYF; D gene: TRBD1; V gene: TRBV5-6; J gene: TRBJ2-7; clone size: .
CDR3 DNA: TGTGCCAGCAGTGAGGGCGGCTACACCTTC; CDR3 protein: CASSEGGYTF; D gene: .; V gene: TRBV6-1; J gene: TRBJ1-2; clone size: .
CDR3 DNA: TGTGCCAGCAGCTGGGTCCCCTCGGGAGGGGTAGAGACCCAGTACTTC; CDR3 protein: CASSWVPSGGVETQYF; D gene: TRBD2; V gene: TRBV13; J gene: TRBJ2-5; clone size: .
CDR3 DNA: TGTGCCAGCAGCCAAGAGGGGTCGGGGGGCCAAGAGACCCAGTACTTC; CDR3 protein: CASSQEGSGGQETQYF; D gene: TRBD2; V gene: TRBV4-2; J gene: TRBJ2-5; clone size: .
CDR3 DNA: TGTGCCAGCAGTTTAGCGGGAGCCACCGGGGAGCTGTTTTTT; CDR3 protein: CASSLAGATGELFF; D gene: TRBD2; V gene: TRBV2; J gene: TRBJ2-2; clone size: .
CDR3 DNA: TGTGCCAGCAGCCCCGGGGAGGCGGGACAAGAGACCCAGTACTTC; CDR3 protein: CASSPGEAGQETQYF; D gene: .; V gene: TRBV5-8; J gene: TRBJ2-5; clone size: .
CDR3 DNA: TGTGCCAGCAGCCCGTACGACACTTTGGTCGAGACCCAGTACTTC; CDR3 protein: CASSPYDTLVETQYF; D gene: .; V gene: TRBV9; J gene: TRBJ2-5; clone size: once
CDR3 DNA: TGTGCCAGTAGGACAGGGACGGTCACCGGGGAGCTGTTTTTT; CDR3 protein: CASRTGTVTGELFF; D gene: TRBD1; V gene: TRBV19; J gene: TRBJ2-2; clone size: once
CDR3 DNA: TGTGCCAGCGCCCCGGGGACAGGGTTCATCCATCAGCCCCAGCATTTT; CDR3 protein: CASAPGTGFIHQPQHF; D gene: TRBD1; V gene: TRBV27; J gene: TRBJ1-5; clone size: once
CDR3 DNA: TGTGCCAGCAGTTTGTTAGCGGGGCTCAGGGGGGAGCTGTTTTTT; CDR3 protein: CASSLLAGLRGELFF; D gene: TRBD2; V gene: TRBV27; J gene: TRBJ2-2; clone size: .
CDR3 DNA: TGTGCCAGCTCACCCAGGGGTCAGGATGGCTACACCTTC; CDR3 protein: CASSPRGQDGYTF; D gene: .; V gene: TRBV18; J gene: TRBJ1-2; clone size: .
CDR3 DNA: TGTGCCAGCTCGCCTCTGGGGACAGGGGCCGAGCAGTACTTC; CDR3 protein: CASSPLGTGAEQYF; D gene: TRBD1; V gene: TRBV18; J gene: TRBJ2-7; clone size: once
CDR3 DNA: TGTGCCAGCAGTGAATTTAGAGGGTCCAAAGAGACCCAGTACTTC; CDR3 protein: CASSEFRGSKETQYF; D gene: .; V gene: TRBV25-1; J gene: TRBJ2-5; clone size: .
CDR3 DNA: TGTGCCAGCAGCTTAATCGGCAGCTACTATGGCTACACCTTC; CDR3 protein: CASSLIGSYYGYTF; D gene: .; V gene: TRBV7-9; J gene: TRBJ1-2; clone size: once
CDR3 DNA: TGCGCCAGCAGCTTTATCCCCGACAGCACAGATACGCAGTATTTT; CDR3 protein: CASSFIPDSTDTQYF; D gene: .; V gene: TRBV5-1; J gene: TRBJ2-3; clone size: .
CDR3 DNA: TGTGCCAGCAGCCTTGGGACTAGCGGGAGGAACGAGCAGTACTTC; CDR3 protein: CASSLGTSGRNEQYF; D gene: TRBD2; V gene: TRBV4-2; J gene: TRBJ2-7; clone size: .
CDR3 DNA: TGTGCCACCAGCAGAGTGAGGGGGCTCGGAAACACCATATATTTT; CDR3 protein: CATSRVRGLGNTIYF; D gene: TRBD1; V gene: TRBV15; J gene: TRBJ1-3; clone size: .
CDR3 DNA: TGTGCCAGCGAAAGGGACGGCAGCAAGACCCAGTACTTC; CDR3 protein: CASERDGSKTQYF; D gene: .; V gene: TRBV28; J gene: TRBJ2-5; clone size: .
CDR3 DNA: TGTGCCAGCAGCGCGCCCGGTGGAGGGAACTACAATGAGCAGTTCTTC; CDR3 protein: CASSAPGGGNYNEQFF; D gene: .; V gene: TRBV9; J gene: TRBJ2-1; clone size: .
CDR3 DNA: TGTGCCAGCAGCGTAGAGGGCAGCCCCGCTAACTATGGCTACACCTTC; CDR3 protein: CASSVEGSPANYGYTF; D gene: .; V gene: TRBV9; J gene: TRBJ1-2; clone size: .
CDR3 DNA: TGTGCCAGCAGCGTAGAAGTCTCCAGCACTGAAGCTTTCTTT; CDR3 protein: CASSVEVSSTEAFF; D gene: .; V gene: TRBV9; J gene: TRBJ1-1; clone size: .
CDR3 DNA: TGTGCCAGCAGTAGGGGGCTGGGGCAGAATAGCAATCAGCCCCAGCATTTT; CDR3 protein: CASSRGLGQNSNQPQHF; D gene: TRBD1; V gene: TRBV2; J gene: TRBJ1-5; clone size: .
CDR3 DNA: TGTGCCAGCAGCTCGGACCCAGGGGGCGCGAACTATGGCTACACCTTC; CDR3 protein: CASSSDPGGANYGYTF; D gene: TRBD1; V gene: TRBV5-5; J gene: TRBJ1-2; clone size: .
CDR3 DNA: TGCAGCTTCGGGGACAGGGGGCGTGAAAAACTGTTTTTT; CDR3 protein: CSFGDRGREKLFF; D gene: TRBD1; V gene: TRBV29-1; J gene: TRBJ1-4; clone size: once
CDR3 DNA: TGTGCCAGCTCACCACAAGAGACCCAGTACTTC; CDR3 protein: CASSPQETQYF; D gene: .; V gene: TRBV18; J gene: TRBJ2-5; clone size: .
CDR3 DNA: TGTGCCAGCAGTACACAGGGGAACACTGAAGCTTTCTTT; CDR3 protein: CASSTQGNTEAFF; D gene: .; V gene: TRBV6-1; J gene: TRBJ1-1; clone size: .
CDR3 DNA: TGCAGCGTTGGTTTCGCCTCTGGGGCCAACGTCCTGACTTTC; CDR3 protein: CSVGFASGANVLTF; D gene: .; V gene: TRBV29-1; J gene: TRBJ2-6; clone size: .
CDR3 DNA: TGTGCCAGCAGGGCCTCTGGGGCCAACGTCCTGACTTTC; CDR3 protein: CASRASGANVLTF; D gene: .; V gene: TRBV27; J gene: TRBJ2-6; clone size: once
CDR3 DNA: TGTGCCAGCGGGATTCTAAGGGACGCCGGGGAGCTGTTTTTT; CDR3 protein: CASGILRDAGELFF; D gene: .; V gene: TRBV2; J gene: TRBJ2-2; clone size: .
CDR3 DNA: TGTGCCAGCAGTCCCGGGACAGGGGGATACAATGAGCAGTTCTTC; CDR3 protein: CASSPGTGGYNEQFF; D gene: TRBD1; V gene: TRBV6-5; J gene: TRBJ2-1; clone size: .
CDR3 DNA: TGTGCCAGCCAAAAAGGGCGCTACTACGAGCAGTACTTC; CDR3 protein: CASQKGRYYEQYF; D gene: .; V gene: TRBV6-5; J gene: TRBJ2-7; clone size: .
CDR3 DNA: TGTGCCAGCAGCTTAGAGCAGGGTTCCTTGAACACTGAAGCTTTCTTT; CDR3 protein: CASSLEQGSLNTEAFF; D gene: .; V gene: TRBV13; J gene: TRBJ1-1; clone size: once
CDR3 DNA: TGTGCCAGCAGTCGACTAGTAGGGAGGGAAGAGACCCAGTACTTC; CDR3 protein: CASSRLVGREETQYF; D gene: TRBD2; V gene: TRBV28; J gene: TRBJ2-5; clone size: .
CDR3 DNA: TGTGCCAGCAGTTTGGGCGGGAGGGAAAAACTGTTTTTT; CDR3 protein: CASSLGGREKLFF; D gene: .; V gene: TRBV28; J gene: TRBJ1-4; clone size: .
CDR3 DNA: TGTGCCAGCAGCTTATCCCCAAGGGGGCAAAGCAATCAGCCCCAGCATTTT; CDR3 protein: CASSLSPRGQSNQPQHF; D gene: TRBD1; V gene: TRBV7-9; J gene: TRBJ1-5; clone size: .
CDR3 DNA: TGTGCCAGCAGCCTAACGGGGACAGGGACTAACTATGGCTACACCTTC; CDR3 protein: CASSLTGTGTNYGYTF; D gene: TRBD1; V gene: TRBV11-2; J gene: TRBJ1-2; clone size: .
CDR3 DNA: TGTGCCAGCAGTGAAGAGGCCCGTGGGGGGCTAGGGCAGTACTTC; CDR3 protein: CASSEEARGGLGQYF; D gene: .; V gene: TRBV6-1; J gene: TRBJ2-7; clone size: .
CDR3 DNA: TGTGCCAGCAGCTTGCGGGAGAAACTAGCGACCTACGAGCAGTACTTC; CDR3 protein: CASSLREKLATYEQYF; D gene: TRBD2; V gene: TRBV5-8; J gene: TRBJ2-7; clone size: .
CDR3 DNA: TGTGCCAGCTCACCGACAAGCGATTCCTACAATGAGCAGTTCTTC; CDR3 protein: CASSPTSDSYNEQFF; D gene: .; V gene: TRBV18; J gene: TRBJ2-1; clone size: once
CDR3 DNA: TGTGCCTGGAGTATTCTAGGAATGGTTTACGAGCAGTACTTC; CDR3 protein: CAWSILGMVYEQYF; D gene: .; V gene: TRBV30; J gene: TRBJ2-7; clone size: .
CDR3 DNA: TGTGCCAGCAGTACCCCTTTAACAGGGATAGACGAGCAGTACTTC; CDR3 protein: CASSTPLTGIDEQYF; D gene: .; V gene: TRBV6-6; J gene: TRBJ2-7; clone size: .
CDR3 DNA: TGTGCTAGTGGTTCGGTCCTCGGAGCCGAGCAGTACTTC; CDR3 protein: CASGSVLGAEQYF; D gene: .; V gene: TRBV12-5; J gene: TRBJ2-7; clone size: .